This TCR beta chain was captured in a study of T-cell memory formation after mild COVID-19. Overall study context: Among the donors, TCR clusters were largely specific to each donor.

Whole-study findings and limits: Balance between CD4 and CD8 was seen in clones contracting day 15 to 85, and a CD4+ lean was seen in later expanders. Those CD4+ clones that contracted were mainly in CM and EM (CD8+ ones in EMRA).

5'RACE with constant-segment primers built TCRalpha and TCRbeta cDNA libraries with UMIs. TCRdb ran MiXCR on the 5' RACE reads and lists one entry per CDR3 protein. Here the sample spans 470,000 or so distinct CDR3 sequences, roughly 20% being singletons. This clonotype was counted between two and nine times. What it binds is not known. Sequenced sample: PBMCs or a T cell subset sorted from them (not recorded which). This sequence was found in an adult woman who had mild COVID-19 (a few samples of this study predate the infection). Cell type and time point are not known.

CDR3 region: CASSQVDINTEAFF. DNA for the CDR3: TGCGCCAGCAGCCAAGTGGACATAAACACTGAAGCTTTCTTT. The rearrangement links TRBV4-1 to TRBJ1-1; tentatively, D is TRBD1 (5 bases). Germline V gene data show CDR1 as MGHRA and CDR2 as YSYEKL. Between the trimmed V and J ends, which lost 1 base and 2 bases, there was a span of 8 bases. This CDR3 is 14 amino acids long.